A single sample is the source of the 8 T cell receptor beta chains below, sequenced in a study of cytomegalovirus exposure and HLA in healthy donors. Use of 60 Vbeta and 13 Jbeta primers characterized the PCR. Libraries were prepared by immunoSEQ multiplex PCR; TCRdb keeps only in-frame clonotypes and omits some of them. Of 120,000 or so clones detected, about 80% appear once; the ten largest clones hold about 8.9%. Specimen: PBMCs. The receptor source for this set is a man in his thirties or forties in good health and CMV-seropositive.

V and J are TRBV6-1 and TRBJ2-7; possible D gene TRBD1, 6 bases. The length of the CDR3 is 14 residues. Germline CDR1 and CDR2: MNHNS and SASEGT. V was cut by 4 bases and J by 5 bases, with 15 bases left in between. In DNA form, the CDR3 reads TGTGCCAGCAGTGTCCTGTACAGGGTCCACGAGCAGTACTTC. It yields the protein CASSVLYRVHEQYF.

The chain uses TRBV7-9 and TRBJ1-1, with 7 bases fitting TRBD1. The CDR3 covers 14 residues. J lost 5 bases, V lost 5 bases, and 8 bases had no gene match. Germline assignment: CDR1 SEHNR and CDR2 FQNEAQ (reference sequence). CDR3 sequence: CASSERQGVTEAFF. CDR3 DNA sequence: TGTGCCAGCAGCGAACGACAGGGCGTAACTGAAGCTTTCTTT.

A few counts support this clone. The J gene is TRBJ2-3, the V gene TRBV11-3, with 7 bases identical to TRBD1. The CDR3 has 14 amino acids. V shed 5 bases, J shed 4 bases, and the junction held 6 bases outside the gene matches. Looked up from germline, CDR1 is SGHNT and CDR2 is YENEEA. In nucleotides, the CDR3 is TGTGCCAGCAGCGTCAACAGGGGCTCAGATACGCAGTATTTT. Protein sequence: CASSVNRGSDTQYF. Combining the CDR3 with reference TRBV11-3 and TRBJ2-3 gives the whole variable domain EAGVVQSPRYKIIEKKQPVAFWCNPISGHNTLYWYLQNLGQGPELLIRYENEEAVDDSQLPKDRFSAERLKGVDSTLKIQPAELGDSAVYLCASSVNRGSDTQYFGPGTRLTVL.

This sequence joins TRBV6-6 and TRBJ1-1; 9 bases map to TRBD1. This CDR3 has 15 amino acids. Germline-derived CDR1 and CDR2 are MNHNY and SVGAGI (reference sequence). With V trimmed by 8 bases and J by 0 bases, 7 bases remained unmatched. The CDR3 sequence: CASSKDRGMNTEAFF. As DNA, the CDR3 is TGTGCCAGCTCAAAGGACAGGGGAATGAACACTGAAGCTTTCTTT.

CDR3 protein: CASSLVLLGEGQPQHF. For the CDR3, the DNA is TGTGCCAGCAGCTTAGTACTTCTTGGAGAGGGCCAGCCCCAGCATTTT. The J gene is TRBJ1-5, the V gene TRBV7-2; D uncertain. In germline, CDR1 is SGHTA, CDR2 FQGNSA. The CDR3 length is 16 residues. Trimming shortened V by 1 base and J by 7 bases, and 17 bases separated the two germline ends.

V usage is TRBV6-6 and J usage is TRBJ2-3; D gene ambiguous. The germline gives CDR1 MNHNY, CDR2 SVGAGI (reference sequence). The CDR3 covers 14 residues. Deletions cut 0 bases from V and 2 bases from J, with 6 bases between. The CDR3 protein is CASSYSVATDTQYF. The DNA for the CDR3 is TGTGCCAGCAGTTACTCGGTAGCCACAGATACGCAGTATTTT.

V is TRBV5-1 and J is TRBJ1-1; 9 bases are a match to TRBD1. CDR1 SGHRS and CDR2 YFSETQ come from the germline V gene. V lost 3 bases, J lost 1 base, and 1 base stayed unmatched. The CDR3 length is 14 residues. CDR3 DNA sequence: TGCGCCAGCAGCTGGACAGGGGCGAACACTGAAGCTTTCTTT. Translation: CASSWTGANTEAFF. The variable domain in full, with the rest retrieved from reference TRBV5-1 and TRBJ1-1, is KAGVTQTPRYLIKTRGQQVTLSCSPISGHRSVSWYQQTPGQGLQFLFEYFSETQRNKGNFPGRFSGRQFSNSRSEMNVSTLELGDSALYLCASSWTGANTEAFFGQGTRLTVV.

V usage is TRBV2 and J usage is TRBJ2-5; D is perhaps TRBD1 (5 bases). V dropped 6 bases and J dropped 0 bases, with 26 bases sitting between them. Germline lookup yields CDR1 SNHLY and CDR2 FYNNEI. This CDR3 comprises 19 residues. CDR3 protein: CASSGTSTGRAMYQETQYF. CDR3 sequence (DNA): TGTGCCAGCAGCGGTACGTCTACGGGCAGGGCCATGTACCAAGAGACCCAGTACTTC.